This T cell receptor (beta chain) was captured in a study of Ad26.COV2.S vaccination and SARS-CoV-2 variants. Sequencing used immunoSEQ multiplex PCR; TCRdb keeps in-frame clones, though not all of them. The sample lists roughly 350,000 clones, approximately 86% occurring once. Indicated treatment: around 19 received Ad26.COV2.S at low or high dose, single or two shots; about 5 received placebo; per-sample allocation not given. It was on day 63 after the first vaccine or placebo injection that samples were taken. J lost 5 bases, V lost 6 bases, and 4 bases had no gene match. This CDR3 has 14 amino acids. In germline, CDR1 is MNHEY, CDR2 SMNVEV (reference sequence). Only one count was recorded for this clone.

The genes are TRBV27 and TRBJ2-7; 13 nucleotides align to TRBD2. The TCR sequence derives from a person aged 18-60 years who received the Ad26.COV2.S COVID-19 vaccine or a placebo. Sample: peripheral blood, taken in a trial of Ad26.COV2.S vaccine versus placebo. CDR3 DNA: TGTGCCAGCAGCTGGACTAGCGGGGGTGACGAGCAGTACTTC. Translation gives CASSWTSGGDEQYF.